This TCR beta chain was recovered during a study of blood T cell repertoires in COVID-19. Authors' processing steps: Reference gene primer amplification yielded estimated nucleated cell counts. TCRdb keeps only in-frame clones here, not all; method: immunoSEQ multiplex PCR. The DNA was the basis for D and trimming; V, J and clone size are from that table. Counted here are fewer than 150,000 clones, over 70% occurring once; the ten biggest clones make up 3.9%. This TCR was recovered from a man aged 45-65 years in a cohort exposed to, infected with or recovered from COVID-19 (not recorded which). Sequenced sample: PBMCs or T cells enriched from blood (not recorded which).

The CDR3 nucleotides read TGCGCCAGCGCTCGAACAGTTGGAGGAAACACCATATATTTT. Translated: CASARTVGGNTIYF. This chain uses TRBV10-1 with TRBJ1-3; no definite D call. Germline CDR1 and CDR2: WNHNN and SYGVQD (reference sequence). V shed 8 bases and J shed 4 bases, with 15 bases lying between them. The CDR3 consists of 14 residues.